This T cell receptor (beta chain) was found in a study of blood T cell repertoires in COVID-19. Overall study: There were acute and convalescent COVID-19 samples, and they came from the United States, Italy and Spain. The cDNA or gDNA used as material had been derived from T cells, B-cell-depleted T cells, or PBMCs.

Recruitment covered about 26 US areas and drew participants whose ages spanned about 18 to 100 years. Donors were grouped by their self-reported clinical history. V gave up 6 bases and J gave up 4 bases, with 21 bases separating them. The germline CDR1 and CDR2 sequences are ENHRY and SYGVKD. The CDR3 length is 16 residues. Profiling relied on immunoSEQ multiplex PCR, and the TCRdb table lists in-frame clones only, not all of them. Of over 200,000 clones listed, 85% to 90% are singletons. This receptor was identified in a woman in her twenties or thirties with acute COVID-19. The J gene is TRBJ1-1, the V gene TRBV10-3; D ambiguous. Input material: PBMCs or T cells enriched from blood (not recorded which). CDR3 sequence: CAISLALIQMGTEAFF. The CDR3 DNA is TGTGCCATCAGCCTAGCTTTAATACAGATGGGCACTGAAGCTTTCTTT.